A single sample is the source of the 26 T cell receptor beta chains below, sequenced in a study of blood T cell repertoires in COVID-19 (dated by TCRdb to 2020 to 2021). Receptor amplification or capture employed the immunoSEQ multiplex PCR assay. Sourced from immuneACCESS, this table was stored by TCRdb with only in-frame sequences that have V and J called. A share of the clones is absent; for the studies checked, an unresolved V gene accounts for under half, and the remainder has no known explanation. The sample table shows about 350,000 clones, and roughly 87% are seen once. Of the sample, 1% is held by the ten largest clones. Sequences were obtained from PBMCs or T cells enriched from blood (not recorded which). Receptors originate from a woman between 25 and 40 years old who had recovered from COVID-19.

The chain combines TRBV21-1 with TRBJ1-1; the table names TRBD1, a call not compared with the DNA. TRBV21-1 is deemed a pseudogene. The CDR3 length is 18 residues. The CDR3 here is CASRILQGPLGMNTEAFF. The CDR3 bases are TGTGCCAGCAGGATTCTCCAGGGGCCTTTGGGAATGAACACTGAAGCTTTCTTT.

This chain links TRBV19 with TRBJ2-5; TRBD1 matches at 9 bases. With V trimmed by 5 bases and J by 4 bases, 14 bases remained unmatched. CDR1 LNHDA and CDR2 SQIVND come from the germline V gene (reference sequence). This CDR3 has 17 amino acids. The CDR3 DNA reads as TGTGCCAGTAGTTCCAACAGACAGGGGGGTCTTAGAGAGACCCAGTACTTC. This gives the protein CASSSNRQGGLRETQYF. The full variable domain, with the rest looked up from reference TRBV19 and TRBJ2-5, is DGGITQSPKYLFRKEGQNVTLSCEQNLNHDAMYWYRQDPGQGLRLIYYSQIVNDFQKGDIAEGYSVSREKKESFPLTVTSAQKNPTAFYLCASSSNRQGGLRETQYFGPGTRLLVL.

The V and J genes are TRBV28 and TRBJ1-6; D is unresolved. This CDR3 comprises 14 residues. Germline assignment: CDR1 MDHEN and CDR2 SYDVKM. V was trimmed by 8 bases and J by 7 bases, leaving 15 bases between them. In DNA, the CDR3 is TGTGCCAGCTGGAGAGCCCCGAGAAATTCACCCCTCCACTTT. It codes for CASWRAPRNSPLHF.

J is TRBJ2-1 and V is TRBV5-6; D is unresolved. This CDR3 spans 17 amino acids. The V end was cut by 4 bases, the J end by 0 bases, with 17 bases between. The V gene's germline CDR1 is SGHDT and CDR2 YYEEEE. CDR3 amino acids: CASSPPTLAGSYNEQFF. Here the CDR3 DNA reads TGTGCCAGCAGCCCACCGACTCTGGCCGGCTCCTACAATGAGCAGTTCTTC.

The chain has TRBV7-2 and TRBJ1-1, with D possibly TRBD1 on 5 matching bases. V was trimmed by 5 bases and J by 1 base, leaving 20 bases between them. Germline-derived CDR1 and CDR2 are SGHTA and FQGNSA. The CDR3 consists of 17 residues. CDR3 amino acids: CASSPRGAPWGNTEAFF. The CDR3 region has the DNA TGTGCCAGCAGCCCACGCGGGGCCCCCTGGGGGAACACTGAAGCTTTCTTT.

The CDR3 region has the DNA TGCAGTGCTAGTCTCTTCGGGGGTTATGAGCAGTTCTTC. Amino acid sequence: CSASLFGGYEQFF. The chain couples TRBV20-1 to TRBJ2-1, with D perhaps matching TRBD2 (6 bases). From germline, CDR1 is DFQATT and CDR2 SNEGSKA (reference sequence). This CDR3 has 13 amino acids. V was trimmed by 3 bases and J by 8 bases, leaving 14 bases between them.

DNA of the CDR3: TGTGCCAGCAGCTTATTTTCGGGGGGGACAGATACGCAGTATTTT. It codes for CASSLFSGGTDTQYF. The gene calls are TRBV7-2 and TRBJ2-3, with 8 bases matching TRBD2. The germline V gene has CDR1 SGHTA and CDR2 FQGNSA. J gave up 3 bases and V 2 bases, and 4 bases lay outside the gene matches. The CDR3 contains 15 residues. The full variable domain, rest sourced from reference TRBV7-2 and TRBJ2-3, is GAGVSQSPSNKVTEKGKDVELRCDPISGHTALYWYRQSLGQGLEFLIYFQGNSAPDKSGLPSDRFSAERTGGSVSTLTIQRTQQEDSAVYLCASSLFSGGTDTQYFGPGTRLTVL.

This chain connects TRBV28 to TRBJ1-5, with 7 nucleotides matching TRBD1. Unmatched junction bases numbered 4, after V lost 3 bases and J lost 5 bases. Germline values: CDR1 MDHEN, CDR2 SYDVKM. The CDR3 is 14 amino acids. Here the CDR3 reads CASSLDRYDQPQHF. The CDR3 DNA follows: TGTGCCAGCAGTTTGGACAGGTACGATCAGCCCCAGCATTTT.

This clone was observed a few times. This rearrangement joins TRBV7-9 to TRBJ1-2, with 8 positions matching TRBD1. This CDR3 is 15 amino acids long. Germline loops: CDR1 SEHNR, CDR2 FQNEAQ (reference sequence). J was trimmed by 3 bases and V by 5 bases; bases with no gene match: 8. The CDR3, as DNA: TGTGCCAGCAGCAACCCAACAGGGGGGGACTATGGCTACACCTTC. Residues: CASSNPTGGDYGYTF.

The V call is TRBV5-1, the J call TRBJ2-1; 8 nucleotides align to TRBD1. The germline V gene has CDR1 SGHRS and CDR2 YFSETQ. The junction had 8 bases not matched to a gene; V was cut back by 2 bases and J by 7 bases. This CDR3 contains 15 residues. For the CDR3, the DNA is TGCGCCAGCAGCTTTGGACAGGGTGGATGGAATGAGCAGTTCTTC. This translates into CASSFGQGGWNEQFF. The full variable domain, completed using reference TRBV5-1 and TRBJ2-1, is KAGVTQTPRYLIKTRGQQVTLSCSPISGHRSVSWYQQTPGQGLQFLFEYFSETQRNKGNFPGRFSGRQFSNSRSEMNVSTLELGDSALYLCASSFGQGGWNEQFFGPGTRLTVL.

This chain connects TRBV5-4 to TRBJ1-6, with D uncertain. V lost 2 bases to trimming and J lost 5 bases, with 8 bases between them. Germline CDR1 and CDR2: SGHNT and YYREEE (reference sequence). The CDR3 contains 14 residues. The CDR3 sequence: CASSFNSNNSPLHF. CDR3 DNA: TGTGCCAGCAGCTTTAACAGTAATAATTCACCCCTCCACTTT.

The CDR3 nucleotides read TGCGCCAGCAGCCAAGGTGTAGGGGGTATCTCTGGAAACACCATATATTTT. Translating gives CASSQGVGGISGNTIYF. This chain links TRBV4-1 with TRBJ1-3, with D perhaps TRBD1 (6 bases). V dropped 1 base and J dropped 0 bases, with 13 bases sitting between them. CDR1 MGHRA and CDR2 YSYEKL come from the germline V gene. CDR3 length: 17 residues.

For the CDR3, the DNA is TGCAGCGTTAGCCCGGGATTTGGCACAGATACGCAGTATTTT. It yields the protein CSVSPGFGTDTQYF. The genes are TRBV29-1 and TRBJ2-3, with D perhaps matching TRBD2 (5 bases). The CDR3 loop spans 14 amino acids. CDR1 is SQVTM, CDR2 ANQGSEA, per germline. Trimming removed 5 bases from V and 1 base from J, with 13 bases in between.

J is TRBJ1-2 and V is TRBV5-1; the match to TRBD1 covers 9 bases. The CDR3 is 15 residues long. V was pared by 4 bases and J by 6 bases, with 10 bases of the junction left unmatched. The V gene's germline CDR1 is SGHRS and CDR2 YFSETQ. The CDR3 sequence is CASSPGTGWNDGYTF. DNA for the CDR3: TGCGCCAGCAGCCCCGGGACAGGGTGGAACGATGGCTACACCTTC.

This chain links TRBV19 with TRBJ1-3; maybe TRBD1 (5 bases). V shed 6 bases and J shed 0 bases, with 15 bases lying between them. This CDR3 has 16 residues. Looked up from germline, CDR1 is LNHDA and CDR2 is SQIVND (reference sequence). The CDR3 region is CASSTKGVSSGNTIYF. CDR3 nucleotides: TGTGCCAGTAGCACAAAAGGGGTGTCCTCTGGAAACACCATATATTTT.

Concerning this clone: Other DNA variants within this sample encode the same CDR3. The CDR3 here is CASSYSGRNYGYTF. CDR3 in DNA: TGTGCCAGCAGTTACTCGGGCAGAAACTATGGCTACACCTTC. This chain links TRBV6-5 with TRBJ1-2; D unclear. Germline V CDR1 and CDR2: MNHEY, SVGAGI. Trimming removed 0 bases from V and 2 bases from J, with 7 bases in between. This CDR3 spans 14 amino acids.

CDR3 sequence reads: CASRPGSVGNYGYTF. The CDR3 DNA follows: TGTGCCAGCAGGCCGGGGAGTGTCGGAAACTATGGCTACACCTTC. The chain joins TRBV27 to TRBJ1-2; no clear D gene. Trimming took off 6 bases at V and 2 bases at J, with 16 bases between the two ends. Germline V lookup: CDR1 MNHEY, CDR2 SMNVEV (reference sequence). The CDR3 consists of 15 residues.

This clone was detected once. The rearrangement joins TRBV10-3 to TRBJ2-2; D uncertain. Germline assignment: CDR1 ENHRY and CDR2 SYGVKD. Trimming took 6 bases from V and 6 from J, leaving 11 bases between them. The CDR3 length is 13 residues. The CDR3 region is CAISAVSPGELFF. The CDR3 DNA sequence: TGTGCCATCAGCGCCGTGAGCCCCGGGGAGCTGTTTTTT.

J is TRBJ2-3 and V is TRBV5-4; a weak D match, TRBD1 (5 bases). V was trimmed by 4 bases and J by 0 bases, leaving 9 bases between them. The CDR3 contains 14 residues. In germline, CDR1 is SGHNT, CDR2 YYREEE (reference sequence). The CDR3, as DNA: TGTGCCAGCAGCCGGACACTTAGCACAGATACGCAGTATTTT. It codes for CASSRTLSTDTQYF.

J is TRBJ1-6 and V is TRBV5-5; 7 bases align to TRBD1. Trimming at V came to 0 bases and at J to 0 bases, leaving 3 bases not matched to a gene. Germline CDR1 reads SGHKS; CDR2 reads YYEKEE (reference sequence). The CDR3 extends over 17 amino acids. The DNA for the CDR3 is TGTGCCAGCAGCTTGGAGGACAGGAGCTCCTATAATTCACCCCTCCACTTT. This codes for CASSLEDRSSYNSPLHF.

The chain couples TRBV13 to TRBJ1-4; 7 nucleotides align to TRBD1. CDR1 is PRHDT, CDR2 FYEKMQ, per germline (reference sequence). This CDR3 contains 13 residues. With V trimmed by 5 bases and J by 7 bases, 4 bases remained unmatched. The CDR3 region is CASSLRQGEKLFF. The CDR3 nucleotides are TGTGCCAGCAGCCTGAGACAGGGTGAAAAACTGTTTTTT.

This chain uses TRBV18 with TRBJ1-2, with TRBD1 identical over 9 bases. From germline, CDR1 is KGHSH and CDR2 LQKENI. Losses at the gene ends were 4 bases for V and 3 bases for J; bases not matched to a gene: 3. The CDR3 runs to 14 residues. CDR3 DNA sequence: TGTGCCAGCTCACTGAGACAGGGGGACTATGGCTACACCTTC. Protein sequence: CASSLRQGDYGYTF.

This chain joins TRBV6-5 and TRBJ1-1; D is undetermined. Germline V CDR1 and CDR2: MNHEY, SVGAGI. V dropped 1 base and J dropped 0 bases, with 9 bases sitting between them. The CDR3 totals 15 residues. CDR3 residues: CASSYFTGMNTEAFF. The CDR3 coding sequence is TGTGCCAGCAGTTACTTCACGGGGATGAACACTGAAGCTTTCTTT.

This chain joins TRBV7-2 and TRBJ1-2, with TRBD1 identical over 7 bases. Germline values: CDR1 SGHTA, CDR2 FQGNSA. This CDR3 has 13 amino acids. Germline trimming cut 6 bases from V and 8 bases from J; bases unmatched to any gene: 9. CDR3 nucleotide sequence: TGTGCCAGCAGGGGAGCAGGGGGGCGAGGCTACACCTTC. The encoded protein is CASRGAGGRGYTF.

The chain employs TRBV28 and TRBJ2-4, with 7 nucleotides matching TRBD2. J was trimmed by 0 bases and V by 3 bases; bases with no gene match: 11. In germline, CDR1 is MDHEN, CDR2 SYDVKM. The CDR3 is 18 amino acids. The CDR3 is CASSLGGGQALAKNIQYF. The DNA for the CDR3 is TGTGCCAGCAGTTTGGGCGGGGGTCAGGCTTTAGCCAAAAACATTCAGTACTTC.

The V and J genes are TRBV2 and TRBJ1-4; 7 nucleotides match TRBD1. The CDR3 contains 13 residues. Germline V gives CDR1 SNHLY, CDR2 FYNNEI. V gave up 11 bases and J gave up 6 bases; unmatched junction bases: 9. CDR3 nucleotide sequence: TGTGCCGCCTCAGGGGGAGAGGATGAAAAACTGTTTTTT. Its protein is CAASGGEDEKLFF. The whole variable domain, remainder taken from reference TRBV2 and TRBJ1-4, is EPEVTQTPSHQVTQMGQEVILRCVPISNHLYFYWYRQILGQKVEFLVSFYNNEISEKSEIFDDQFSVERPDGSNFTLKIRSTKLEDSAMYFCAASGGEDEKLFFGSGTQLSVL.